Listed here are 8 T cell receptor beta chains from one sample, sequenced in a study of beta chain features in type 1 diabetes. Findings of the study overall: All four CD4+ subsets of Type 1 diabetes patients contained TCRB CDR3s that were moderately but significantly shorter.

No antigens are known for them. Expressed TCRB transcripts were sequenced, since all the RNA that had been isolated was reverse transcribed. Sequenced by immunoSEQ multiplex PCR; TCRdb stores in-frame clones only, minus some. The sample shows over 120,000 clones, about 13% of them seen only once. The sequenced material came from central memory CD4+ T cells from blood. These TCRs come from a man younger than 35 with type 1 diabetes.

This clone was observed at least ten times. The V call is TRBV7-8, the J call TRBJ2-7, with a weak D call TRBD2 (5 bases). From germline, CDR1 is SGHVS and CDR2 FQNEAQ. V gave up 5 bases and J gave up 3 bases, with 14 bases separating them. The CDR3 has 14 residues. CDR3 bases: TGTGCCAGCAGCATCAGGACTCTGGACTACGAGCAGTACTTC. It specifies CASSIRTLDYEQYF.

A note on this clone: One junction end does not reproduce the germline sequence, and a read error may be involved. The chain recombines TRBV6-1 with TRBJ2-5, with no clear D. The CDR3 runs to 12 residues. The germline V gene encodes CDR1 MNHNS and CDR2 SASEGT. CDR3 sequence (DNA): TGTGCCATCAGTGAGTTGGGGGAGACCCAGTACTTC. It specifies CAISELGETQYF.

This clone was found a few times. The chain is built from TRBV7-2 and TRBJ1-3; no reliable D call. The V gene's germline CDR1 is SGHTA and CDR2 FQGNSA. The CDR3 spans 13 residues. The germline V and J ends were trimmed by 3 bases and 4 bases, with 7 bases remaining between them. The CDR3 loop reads CASSFGQGNTIYF. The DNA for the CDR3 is TGTGCCAGCAGCTTTGGCCAGGGAAACACCATATATTTT.

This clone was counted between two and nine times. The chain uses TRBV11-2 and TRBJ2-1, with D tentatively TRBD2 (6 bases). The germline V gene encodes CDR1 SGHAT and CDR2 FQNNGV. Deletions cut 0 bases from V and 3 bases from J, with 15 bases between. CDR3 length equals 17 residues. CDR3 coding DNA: TGTGCCAGCAGCTTAGATAGGCCCGCGGGGATCTACAATGAGCAGTTCTTC. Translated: CASSLDRPAGIYNEQFF.

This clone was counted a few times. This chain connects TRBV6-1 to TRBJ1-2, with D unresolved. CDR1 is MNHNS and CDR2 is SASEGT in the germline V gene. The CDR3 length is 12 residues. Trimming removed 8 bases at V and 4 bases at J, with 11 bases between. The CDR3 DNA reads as TGTGCCAGCTCGCAGGACCTCTATGGCTACACCTTC. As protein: CASSQDLYGYTF.

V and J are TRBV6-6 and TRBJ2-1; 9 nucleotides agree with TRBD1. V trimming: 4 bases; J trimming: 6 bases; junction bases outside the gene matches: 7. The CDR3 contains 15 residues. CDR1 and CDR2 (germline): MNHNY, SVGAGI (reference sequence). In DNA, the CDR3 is TGTGCCAGCAGTTTAGTACAGGGGGCATCCAATGAGCAGTTCTTC. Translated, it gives CASSLVQGASNEQFF.

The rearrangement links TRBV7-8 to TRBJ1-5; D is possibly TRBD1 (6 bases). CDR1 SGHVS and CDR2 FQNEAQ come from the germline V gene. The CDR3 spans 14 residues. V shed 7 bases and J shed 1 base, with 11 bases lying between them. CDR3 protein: CASKTGGSNQPQHF. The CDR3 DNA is TGTGCCAGCAAGACAGGCGGGAGCAATCAGCCCCAGCATTTT.

The CDR3 reads CASSLVVEAGLQFF. The DNA of the CDR3 is TGTGCCAGCAGCTTGGTCGTCGAAGCGGGGTTGCAGTTCTTC. V usage is TRBV7-2 and J usage is TRBJ2-1, with 7 bases identical to TRBD2. The V and J ends lost 3 bases and 12 bases, in that order; junction bases with no gene match: 11. The CDR3 contains 14 residues. Germline V gene data show CDR1 as SGHTA and CDR2 as FQGNSA.